The sequence of this TCR beta chain was determined in a study of blood T cell repertoires in COVID-19. The data were produced by immunoSEQ multiplex PCR, yet TCRdb's version contains in-frame clones alone and is incomplete. The table includes under 150,000 clones, 88% detected once. Germline CDR1 reads SGHDT; CDR2 reads YYEEEE. The CDR3 has 13 residues. V was cut by 0 bases and J by 8 bases, with 11 bases left in between. This chain links TRBV5-6 with TRBJ1-2, with unresolved D. This clonotype was obtained from a human donor in a cohort sampled during active COVID-19. The sample comprised peripheral blood. CDR3 sequence (DNA): TGTGCCAGCAGCTTGGGCGTCACGGGGGGCTACACCTTC. Protein: CASSLGVTGGYTF.